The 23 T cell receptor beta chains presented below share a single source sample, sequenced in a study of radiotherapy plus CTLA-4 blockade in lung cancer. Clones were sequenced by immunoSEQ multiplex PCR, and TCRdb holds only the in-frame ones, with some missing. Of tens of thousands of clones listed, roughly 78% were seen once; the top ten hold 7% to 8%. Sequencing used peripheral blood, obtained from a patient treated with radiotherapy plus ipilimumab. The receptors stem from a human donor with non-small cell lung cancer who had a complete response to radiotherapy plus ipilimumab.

The CDR3 spells CASSLERSYNEQFF. Here the CDR3 DNA reads TGTGCCAGCAGCTTGGAACGCTCCTACAATGAGCAGTTCTTC. V is TRBV5-6 and J is TRBJ2-1; D not resolved. There are 14 residues in the CDR3. V shed 0 bases and J shed 0 bases, with 4 bases lying between them. Germline V gives CDR1 SGHDT, CDR2 YYEEEE.

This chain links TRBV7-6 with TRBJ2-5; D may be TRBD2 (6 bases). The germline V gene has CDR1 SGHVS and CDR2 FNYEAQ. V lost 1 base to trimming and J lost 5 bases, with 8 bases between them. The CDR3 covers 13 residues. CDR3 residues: CASSLGRAETQYF. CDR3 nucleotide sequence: TGTGCCAGCAGCTTAGGGAGGGCGGAGACCCAGTACTTC.

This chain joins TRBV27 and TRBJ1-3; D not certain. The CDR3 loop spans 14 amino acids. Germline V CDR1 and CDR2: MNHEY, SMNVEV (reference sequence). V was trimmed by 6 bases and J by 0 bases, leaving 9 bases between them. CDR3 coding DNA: TGTGCCAGCAGCCCTCACAACTCTGGAAACACCATATATTTT. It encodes CASSPHNSGNTIYF.

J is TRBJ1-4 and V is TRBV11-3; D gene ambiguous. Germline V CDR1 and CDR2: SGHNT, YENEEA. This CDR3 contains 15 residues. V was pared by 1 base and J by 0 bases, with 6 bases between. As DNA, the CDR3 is TGTGCCAGCAGCTTAGGGACTACAACTAATGAAAAACTGTTTTTT. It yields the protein CASSLGTTTNEKLFF.

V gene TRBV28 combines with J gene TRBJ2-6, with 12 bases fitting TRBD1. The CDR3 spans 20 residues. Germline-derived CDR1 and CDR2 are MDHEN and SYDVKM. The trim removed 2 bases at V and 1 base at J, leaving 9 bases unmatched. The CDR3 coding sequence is TGTGCCAGCAGTTTAATATTTGCGGGACAGGGGGCGTCTGGGGCCAACGTCCTGACTTTC. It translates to CASSLIFAGQGASGANVLTF.

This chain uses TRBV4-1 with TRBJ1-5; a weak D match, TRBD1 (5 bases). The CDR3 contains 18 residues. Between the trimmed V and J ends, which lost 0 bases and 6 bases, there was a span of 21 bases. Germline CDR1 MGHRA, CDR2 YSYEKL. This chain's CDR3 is CASSQDGGDSSFGQPQHF. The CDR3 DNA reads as TGCGCCAGCAGCCAAGATGGAGGAGACAGCAGCTTCGGTCAGCCCCAGCATTTT.

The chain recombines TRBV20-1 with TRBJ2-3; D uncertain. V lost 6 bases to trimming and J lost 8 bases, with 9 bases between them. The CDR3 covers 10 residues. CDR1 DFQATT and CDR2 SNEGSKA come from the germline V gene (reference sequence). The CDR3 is CSAHTLTQYF. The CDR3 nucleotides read TGCAGTGCCCATACCCTTACGCAGTATTTT.

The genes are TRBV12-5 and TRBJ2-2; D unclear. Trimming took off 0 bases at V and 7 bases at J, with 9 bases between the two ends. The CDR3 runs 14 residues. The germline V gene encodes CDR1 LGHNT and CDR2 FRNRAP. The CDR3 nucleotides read TGTGCTAGTGGTTTGGTACCCCCTGGCGGGGAGCTGTTTTTT. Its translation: CASGLVPPGGELFF.

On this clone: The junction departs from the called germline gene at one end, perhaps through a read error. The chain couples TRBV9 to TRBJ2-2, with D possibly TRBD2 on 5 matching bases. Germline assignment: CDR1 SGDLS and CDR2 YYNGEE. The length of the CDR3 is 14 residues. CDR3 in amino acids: CASGVDPGTGELFF. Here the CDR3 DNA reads TGTGCCAGCGGCGTAGACCCGGGAACCGGGGAGCTGTTTTTT.

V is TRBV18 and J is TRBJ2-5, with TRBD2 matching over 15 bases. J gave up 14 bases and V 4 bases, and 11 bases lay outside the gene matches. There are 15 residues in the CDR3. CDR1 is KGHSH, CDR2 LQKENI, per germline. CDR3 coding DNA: TGTGCCAGCTCACAGCAACCGGGACTAGCGGGGGGTGCCTACTTC. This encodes CASSQQPGLAGGAYF.

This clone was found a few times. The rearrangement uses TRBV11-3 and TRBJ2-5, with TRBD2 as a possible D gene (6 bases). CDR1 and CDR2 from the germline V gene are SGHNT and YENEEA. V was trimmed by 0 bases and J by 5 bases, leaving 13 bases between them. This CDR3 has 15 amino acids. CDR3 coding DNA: TGTGCCAGCAGCTTAGATCTTACCGGAGGGGAGACCCAGTACTTC. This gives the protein CASSLDLTGGETQYF.

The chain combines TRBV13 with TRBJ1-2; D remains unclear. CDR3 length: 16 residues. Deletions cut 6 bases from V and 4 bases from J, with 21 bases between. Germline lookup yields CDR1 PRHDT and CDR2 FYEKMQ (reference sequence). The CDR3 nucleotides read TGTGCCAGCAGTGTAGGCCCCAATTATGTGGGCTATGGCTACACCTTC. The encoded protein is CASSVGPNYVGYGYTF.

CDR3 protein: CASSWDQGAREQYV. The CDR3, as DNA: TGCGCCAGCAGCTGGGATCAGGGGGCGCGGGAGCAGTACGTC. The chain is built from TRBV5-1 and TRBJ2-7, with 8 positions matching TRBD1. Germline CDR1 is SGHRS and CDR2 is YFSETQ. This CDR3 is 14 amino acids long. Trimming removed 3 bases from V and 7 bases from J; junction bases left unmatched: 9.

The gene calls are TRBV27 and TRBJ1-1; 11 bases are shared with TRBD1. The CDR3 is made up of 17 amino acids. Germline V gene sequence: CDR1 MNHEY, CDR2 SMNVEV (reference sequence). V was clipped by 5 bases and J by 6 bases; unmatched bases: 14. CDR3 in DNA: TGTGCCAGCAGTCCTTCCGGGACAGGGGGATTAGGGGCTGAAGCTTTCTTT. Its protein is CASSPSGTGGLGAEAFF.

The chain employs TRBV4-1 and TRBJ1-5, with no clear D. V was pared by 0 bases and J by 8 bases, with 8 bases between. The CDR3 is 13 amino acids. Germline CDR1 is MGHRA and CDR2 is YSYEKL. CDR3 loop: CASSQDWEKPQHF. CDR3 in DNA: TGCGCCAGCAGCCAAGATTGGGAGAAGCCCCAGCATTTT.

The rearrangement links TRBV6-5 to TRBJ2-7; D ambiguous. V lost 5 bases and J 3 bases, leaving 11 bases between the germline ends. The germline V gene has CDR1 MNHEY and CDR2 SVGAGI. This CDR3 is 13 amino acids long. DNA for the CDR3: TGTGCCAGCAGTCCGACAAAAATCTACGAGCAGTACTTC. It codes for CASSPTKIYEQYF.

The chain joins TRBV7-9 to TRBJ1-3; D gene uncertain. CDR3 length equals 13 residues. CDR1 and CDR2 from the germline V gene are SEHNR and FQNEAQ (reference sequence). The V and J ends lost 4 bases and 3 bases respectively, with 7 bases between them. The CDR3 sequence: CASSSLRGNTIYF. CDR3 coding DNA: TGTGCCAGCAGCTCCCTGCGTGGAAACACCATATATTTT.

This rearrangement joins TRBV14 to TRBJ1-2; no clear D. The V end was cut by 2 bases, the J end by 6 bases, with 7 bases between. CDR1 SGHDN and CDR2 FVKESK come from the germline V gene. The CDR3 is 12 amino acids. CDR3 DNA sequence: TGTGCCAGCAGCCAATTGGGAGATGGCTACACCTTC. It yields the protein CASSQLGDGYTF.

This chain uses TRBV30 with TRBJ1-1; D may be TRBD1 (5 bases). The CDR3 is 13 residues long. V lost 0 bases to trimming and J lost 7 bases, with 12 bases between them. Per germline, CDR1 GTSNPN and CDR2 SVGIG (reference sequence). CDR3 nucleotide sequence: TGTGCCTGGAGTGTAGACAGCTCCTATGAAGCTTTCTTT. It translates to CAWSVDSSYEAFF.

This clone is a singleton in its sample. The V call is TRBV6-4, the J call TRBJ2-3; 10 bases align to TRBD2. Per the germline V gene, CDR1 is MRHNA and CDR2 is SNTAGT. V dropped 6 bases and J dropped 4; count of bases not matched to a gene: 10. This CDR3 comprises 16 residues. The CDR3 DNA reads TGTGCCAGCAGCGTTTCCCTTAGCGGGAGGTCAGATACGCAGTATTTT. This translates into CASSVSLSGRSDTQYF.

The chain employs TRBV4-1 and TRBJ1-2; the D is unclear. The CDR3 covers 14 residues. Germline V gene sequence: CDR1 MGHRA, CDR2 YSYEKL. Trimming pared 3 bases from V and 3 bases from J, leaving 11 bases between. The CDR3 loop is CASSQRTGDYGYTF. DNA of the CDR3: TGCGCCAGCAGCCAGAGGACCGGCGACTATGGCTACACCTTC.

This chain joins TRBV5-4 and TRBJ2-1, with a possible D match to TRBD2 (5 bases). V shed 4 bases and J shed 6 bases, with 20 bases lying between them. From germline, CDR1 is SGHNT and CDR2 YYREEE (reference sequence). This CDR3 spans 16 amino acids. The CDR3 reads CASSMVPPGRFNEQFF. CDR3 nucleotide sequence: TGTGCCAGCAGCATGGTACCCCCGGGAAGATTCAATGAGCAGTTCTTC.

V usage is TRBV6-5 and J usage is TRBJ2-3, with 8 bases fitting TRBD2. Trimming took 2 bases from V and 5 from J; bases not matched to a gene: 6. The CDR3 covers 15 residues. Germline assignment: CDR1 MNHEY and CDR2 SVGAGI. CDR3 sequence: CASSYRRGVRDTQYF. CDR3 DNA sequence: TGTGCCAGCAGTTACCGGCGGGGGGTGAGAGATACGCAGTATTTT.